Described below is a single TCR beta chain sequence and its context. No antigen is known for it. Every patient had relapsed following autologous stem cell transplantation, and cohorts differed in brentuximab vedotin exposure. Responses achieved at best were complete response, partial response or progressive disease. This sample stems from a study of PD-1 blockade in classical Hodgkin lymphoma. Overall study results and limits: Exclusion covered patients beginning nivolumab under 1 year post-ASCT. According to reports, newly diagnosed patients had lower baseline TCR diversity than healthy donors, and relapsed/refractory patients had lower baseline TCR diversity still.

TCRdb's table, derived via immunoSEQ multiplex PCR, lists solely in-frame clones and lacks some. Of under 15,000 clones listed, roughly 80% are singletons. The germline gives CDR1 SEHNR, CDR2 FQNEAQ (reference sequence). J lost 6 bases, V lost 10 bases, and 7 bases had no gene match. The length of the CDR3 is 14 residues. The chain employs TRBV7-9 and TRBJ2-3, with TRBD2 matching 13 bases. The sample was peripheral blood mononuclear cells (PBMCs), taken at baseline. The TCR was taken from a human donor with classical Hodgkin lymphoma. For the CDR3, the DNA is TGTGCCATCTTGACTAGCGGGGGGCGGGATACGCAGTATTTT. This encodes CAILTSGGRDTQYF.